Below, 5 T cell receptor beta chains from the same sample are listed, as sequenced in a study of CD8 T cells in ankylosing spondylitis. The study's findings and limits: Seven to nine highly homologous variants formed a TCR beta motif that appeared characteristic of ankylosing spondylitis blood.

For these TCRs, the target antigens are not known. TCRdb re-called the 5' RACE reads with MiXCR, one entry per CDR3 protein. There are about 460,000 distinct CDR3 sequences in the sample; about 5% occur only once, and roughly 3.2% lies in the top ten. Sample: blood, either unsorted or a sorted T cell fraction (not recorded which). The origin of the receptors is a male donor with ankylosing spondylitis.

Ten or more counts support this clonotype. The gene calls are TRBV20-1 and TRBJ1-5; no firm D call. V dropped 6 bases and J dropped 7 bases, with 13 bases sitting between them. This CDR3 contains 12 residues. The germline CDR1 and CDR2 sequences are DFQATT and SNEGSKA (reference sequence). CDR3 in DNA: TGCAGTGCCATGAAGGGTCACCAGCCCCAGCATTTT. Encoded protein: CSAMKGHQPQHF.

The table lists this clonotype with many counts. The chain recombines TRBV10-3 with TRBJ2-1; maybe TRBD2 (6 bases). Germline loops: CDR1 ENHRY, CDR2 SYGVKD. V was shortened by 4 bases and J by 5 bases, with 6 bases between the two germline ends. CDR3 length: 12 amino acids. DNA of the CDR3: TGTGCCATCAGTGCGGGGGACAATGAGCAGTTCTTC. Translating it yields CAISAGDNEQFF.

The rearrangement links TRBV12-3 or TRBV12-4 to TRBJ2-3; TRBD2 agrees at 10 bases. V shed 0 bases, J shed 5 bases, and the junction held 14 bases outside the gene matches. This CDR3 spans 19 amino acids. CDR3 amino acids: CASSLAAGSGRAAQDTQYF. DNA for the CDR3: TGTGCCAGCAGTTTAGCGGCCGGGAGCGGGAGGGCCGCCCAAGATACGCAGTATTTT.

At least ten counts were recorded for this clonotype. The rearrangement links TRBV7-3 to TRBJ2-2; TRBD1 aligns across 12 bases. The CDR3 runs 18 residues. CDR1 is SGHTA and CDR2 is FQGTGA in the germline V gene. The V segment lost 1 base and the J segment 5 bases; nucleotides outside the gene matches: 8. The CDR3 DNA follows: TGTGCCAGCAGCTTAAAAGCGGGACAGGGGGCTGAGACCGGGGAGCTGTTTTTT. This sequence encodes CASSLKAGQGAETGELFF.

The chain is built from TRBV11-2 and TRBJ2-3, with D maybe TRBD2 (6 bases). Trimming shortened V by 3 bases and J by 2 bases, and 9 bases separated the two germline ends. Looked up from germline, CDR1 is SGHAT and CDR2 is FQNNGV. The CDR3 consists of 14 residues. CDR3 bases: TGTGCCAGCAGCTTGGGACTTTTCACAGATACGCAGTATTTT. Protein: CASSLGLFTDTQYF.